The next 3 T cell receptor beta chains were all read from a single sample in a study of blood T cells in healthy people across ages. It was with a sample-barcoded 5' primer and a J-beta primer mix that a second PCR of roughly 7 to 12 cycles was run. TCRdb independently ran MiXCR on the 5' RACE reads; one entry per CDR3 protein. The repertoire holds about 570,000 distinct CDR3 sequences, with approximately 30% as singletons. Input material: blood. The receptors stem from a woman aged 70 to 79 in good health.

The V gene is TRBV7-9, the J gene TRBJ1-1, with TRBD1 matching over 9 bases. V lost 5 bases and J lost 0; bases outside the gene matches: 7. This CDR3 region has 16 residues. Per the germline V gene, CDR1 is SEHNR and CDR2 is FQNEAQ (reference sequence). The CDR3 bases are TGTGCCAGCAGCCTAGGGACAGGGAGGGTGAACACTGAAGCTTTCTTT. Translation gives CASSLGTGRVNTEAFF.

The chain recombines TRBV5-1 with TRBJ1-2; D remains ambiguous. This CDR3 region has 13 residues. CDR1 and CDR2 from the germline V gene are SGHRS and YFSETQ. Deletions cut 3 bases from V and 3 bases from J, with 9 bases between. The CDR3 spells CASSSGEDYGYTF. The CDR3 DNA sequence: TGCGCCAGCAGCTCCGGGGAGGACTATGGCTACACCTTC. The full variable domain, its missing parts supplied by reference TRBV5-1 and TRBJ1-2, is KAGVTQTPRYLIKTRGQQVTLSCSPISGHRSVSWYQQTPGQGLQFLFEYFSETQRNKGNFPGRFSGRQFSNSRSEMNVSTLELGDSALYLCASSSGEDYGYTFGSGTRLTVV.

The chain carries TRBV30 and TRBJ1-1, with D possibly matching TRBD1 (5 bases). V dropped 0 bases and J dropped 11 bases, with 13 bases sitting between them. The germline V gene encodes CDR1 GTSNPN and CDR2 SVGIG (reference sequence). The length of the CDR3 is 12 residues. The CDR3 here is CAWSVRGRDAFF. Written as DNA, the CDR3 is TGTGCCTGGAGTGTACGCGGCAGGGATGCTTTCTTT.